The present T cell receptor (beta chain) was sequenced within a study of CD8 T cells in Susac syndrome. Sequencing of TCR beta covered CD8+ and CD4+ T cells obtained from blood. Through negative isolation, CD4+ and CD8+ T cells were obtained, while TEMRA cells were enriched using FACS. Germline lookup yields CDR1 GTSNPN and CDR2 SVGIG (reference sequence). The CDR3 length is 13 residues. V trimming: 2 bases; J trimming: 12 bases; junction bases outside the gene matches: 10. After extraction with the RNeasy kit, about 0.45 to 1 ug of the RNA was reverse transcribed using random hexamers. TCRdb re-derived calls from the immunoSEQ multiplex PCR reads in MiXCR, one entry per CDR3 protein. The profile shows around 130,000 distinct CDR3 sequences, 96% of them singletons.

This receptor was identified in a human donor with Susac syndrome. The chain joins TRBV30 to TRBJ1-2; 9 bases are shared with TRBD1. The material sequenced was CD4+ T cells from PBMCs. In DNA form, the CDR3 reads TGTGCCTGGAGTCCGGGACAGGGAGTCGGGGACACCTTC. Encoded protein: CAWSPGQGVGDTF. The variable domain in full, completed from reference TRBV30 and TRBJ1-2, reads SQTIHQWPATLVQPVGSPLSLECTVEGTSNPNLYWYRQAAGRGLQLLFYSVGIGQISSEVPQNLSASRPQDRQFILSSKKLLLSDSGFYLCAWSPGQGVGDTFGSGTRLTVV.